These 17 T cell receptor beta chains were all obtained from the same sample, sequenced in a study of radiotherapy plus CTLA-4 blockade in lung cancer. The assay was immunoSEQ multiplex PCR, and TCRdb's table has in-frame clones only and misses some. Among approximately 100,000 clones listed, around four fifths were seen once. This material consisted of peripheral blood, taken from a patient treated with radiotherapy plus ipilimumab. These receptors all come from a human donor with non-small cell lung cancer who had a partial response to radiotherapy plus ipilimumab.

This clone was seen once. This chain joins TRBV2 and TRBJ1-4; D is possibly TRBD1 (5 bases). The V gene's germline CDR1 is SNHLY and CDR2 FYNNEI. Trimming pared 1 base from V and 3 bases from J, leaving 6 bases between. The CDR3 extends over 14 amino acids. Here the CDR3 reads CASSEGTSNEKLFF. CDR3 bases: TGTGCCAGCAGTGAAGGGACATCTAATGAAAAACTGTTTTTT. Combining the CDR3 with reference TRBV2 and TRBJ1-4 gives the whole variable domain EPEVTQTPSHQVTQMGQEVILRCVPISNHLYFYWYRQILGQKVEFLVSFYNNEISEKSEIFDDQFSVERPDGSNFTLKIRSTKLEDSAMYFCASSEGTSNEKLFFGSGTQLSVL.

This clone was counted only a few times. J is TRBJ1-1 and V is TRBV5-1; unclear D gene. Germline CDR1 is SGHRS and CDR2 is YFSETQ. The CDR3 has 13 amino acids. Deletions cut 3 bases from V and 0 bases from J, with 6 bases between. The CDR3, as DNA: TGCGCCAGCAGCTCCCAGATGAACACTGAAGCTTTCTTT. Translated: CASSSQMNTEAFF.

CDR3 coding DNA: TGTGCCAGCAGCTTAATGGGTAGCGGGAGCGCAGATACGCAGTATTTT. Translation: CASSLMGSGSADTQYF. The chain employs TRBV7-2 and TRBJ2-3, with 9 positions matching TRBD2. After removal of 2 bases from V and 4 bases from J, the junction contained 7 bases not matched to a gene. Germline V gives CDR1 SGHTA, CDR2 FQGNSA. This CDR3 spans 16 amino acids.

The DNA of the CDR3 is TGTGCCAGCAGCCAGCAGACAGGGGGGAACACTGAAGCTTTCTTT. Its protein product is CASSQQTGGNTEAFF. This chain joins TRBV14 and TRBJ1-1, with 9 bases aligning to TRBD1. Trimming removed 3 bases from V and 1 base from J; junction bases left unmatched: 3. The CDR3 length is 15 residues. Germline lookup yields CDR1 SGHDN and CDR2 FVKESK.

The chain joins TRBV2 to TRBJ1-1; weak D call: TRBD1 (6 bases). Between the trimmed V and J ends, which lost 3 bases and 10 bases, there was a span of 12 bases. Germline CDR1 and CDR2: SNHLY and FYNNEI. This CDR3 has 12 amino acids. The CDR3 bases are TGTGCCAGCAGTGATAGGGGGAGGGGAGCTTTCTTT. Encoded protein: CASSDRGRGAFF.

Only one count was recorded for this clone. CDR3 DNA sequence: TGTGCCACCAGCAGGGACAGTAATGAAAAACTGTTTTTT. Translated: CATSRDSNEKLFF. V gene TRBV15 combines with J gene TRBJ1-4, with D perhaps TRBD1 (6 bases). Germline-derived CDR1 and CDR2 are LNHNV and YYDKDF (reference sequence). Trimming cost V 3 bases and J 4 bases, with 6 bases left between them. The CDR3 totals 13 residues.

The J gene is TRBJ2-2, the V gene TRBV5-1; D remains ambiguous. V was shortened by 0 bases and J by 2 bases, with 8 bases between the two germline ends. CDR3 length equals 15 residues. Germline values: CDR1 SGHRS, CDR2 YFSETQ. CDR3 nucleotides: TGCGCCAGCAGCTTGGGGCCGATAAACACCGGGGAGCTGTTTTTT. Its translation is CASSLGPINTGELFF.

The chain uses TRBV7-2 and TRBJ1-1; the D gene is possibly TRBD1 (5 bases). The germline V gene has CDR1 SGHTA and CDR2 FQGNSA. Trimming took off 5 bases at V and 1 base at J, with 14 bases between the two ends. The CDR3 sequence is 15 residues long. The CDR3 nucleotides read TGTGCCAGCAGCGTAGGAGACGACAGGAACACTGAAGCTTTCTTT. This codes for CASSVGDDRNTEAFF.

The rearrangement joins TRBV7-2 to TRBJ2-7; TRBD2 aligns across 9 bases. Germline CDR1 SGHTA, CDR2 FQGNSA. CDR3 length: 15 amino acids. J lost 6 bases, V lost 3 bases, and 9 bases had no gene match. CDR3 amino acids: CASSFIGSGSGEQYF. The CDR3 DNA sequence: TGTGCCAGCAGCTTCATAGGTAGCGGGAGTGGCGAGCAGTACTTC.

J is TRBJ2-1 and V is TRBV2; 13 bases agree with TRBD2. Unmatched junction bases numbered 4, after V lost 7 bases and J lost 7 bases. The CDR3 runs to 14 residues. From germline, CDR1 is SNHLY and CDR2 FYNNEI. CDR3 protein: CASTLAGGPNEQFF. The CDR3, as DNA: TGTGCCAGCACACTAGCGGGAGGGCCAAATGAGCAGTTCTTC.

The rearrangement links TRBV7-3 to TRBJ2-4; D may be TRBD1 (5 bases). Germline V CDR1 and CDR2: SGHTA, FQGTGA. Trimming removed 5 bases from V and 6 bases from J, with 14 bases in between. CDR3 length: 14 residues. CDR3 amino acids: CASSPVGRANIQYF. The CDR3 DNA sequence: TGTGCCAGCAGCCCCGTAGGCAGGGCAAACATTCAGTACTTC. The full variable domain, completed using reference TRBV7-3 and TRBJ2-4, is GAGVSQTPSNKVTEKGKYVELRCDPISGHTALYWYRQSLGQGPEFLIYFQGTGAADDSGLPNDRFFAVRPEGSVSTLKIQRTERGDSAVYLCASSPVGRANIQYFGAGTRLSVL.

The chain carries TRBV27 and TRBJ1-1; 7 bases line up with TRBD1. There are 13 residues in the CDR3. V was pared by 10 bases and J by 1 base, with 6 bases of the junction left unmatched. Germline loops: CDR1 MNHEY, CDR2 SMNVEV (reference sequence). The CDR3 nucleotides are TGTGCCACTAAGGGACAGCCGAACACTGAAGCTTTCTTT. It specifies CATKGQPNTEAFF.

The chain carries TRBV2 and TRBJ2-2; no clear D gene. The CDR3 is 16 amino acids. CDR1 is SNHLY and CDR2 is FYNNEI in the germline V gene. Trimming took off 7 bases at V and 4 bases at J, with 19 bases between the two ends. The CDR3 spells CASILNPRTLTGELFF. CDR3 bases: TGTGCCAGCATTCTCAACCCCAGAACCCTCACCGGGGAGCTGTTTTTT.

The V call is TRBV5-4, the J call TRBJ1-2; no clear D gene. This CDR3 has 14 residues. V lost 2 bases and J lost 7, with 15 bases in between. Germline CDR1 reads SGHNT; CDR2 reads YYREEE (reference sequence). CDR3 in DNA: TGTGCCAGCAGCTTTTTCGGACTGGATCTTGGCTACACCTTC. This translates into CASSFFGLDLGYTF.

CDR3 in DNA: TGCGCCAGCAGTGAGTTCCAGAGCACAGATACGCAGTATTTT. Translated: CASSEFQSTDTQYF. The chain carries TRBV10-2 and TRBJ2-3, with D hard to call. Germline V gene data show CDR1 as WSHSY and CDR2 as SAAADI. Trimming removed 1 base at V and 0 bases at J, with 5 bases between. The CDR3 sequence is 14 residues long.

The rearrangement links TRBV30 to TRBJ2-4; possibly TRBD2 for D (5 bases). CDR1 and CDR2 (germline): GTSNPN, SVGIG (reference sequence). CDR3 length: 14 amino acids. The ends were cut back, 0 bases at V and 6 bases at J, with 12 bases in the middle. The CDR3 coding sequence is TGTGCCTGGAGTGTACGGGGTCCGGGAAACATTCAGTACTTC. This gives the protein CAWSVRGPGNIQYF.

The chain carries TRBV6-5 and TRBJ1-1, with no clear D. V was trimmed by 2 bases and J by 4 bases, leaving 8 bases between them. The CDR3 contains 13 residues. Looked up from germline, CDR1 is MNHEY and CDR2 is SVGAGI. This CDR3 is CASSYRESTEAFF. As DNA, the CDR3 is TGTGCCAGCAGTTACAGGGAGAGCACTGAAGCTTTCTTT.